These T cell receptor beta chains were read from a single sample in a study of blood T cell repertoires in COVID-19. Data came from immunoSEQ multiplex PCR; TCRdb stores just in-frame clones and leaves some out. Of 50,000 to 60,000 clones listed, about 83% were seen once; the top ten hold approximately 15%. Material: peripheral blood. The receptors were sampled from a man aged 35 to 55 with acute or convalescent COVID-19. The CDR3 runs from the conserved cysteine through the conserved F or W. D genes are given only for firm matches. Size is omitted from some rows. Given values are once, few, many or a class for expanded clones.

D gene	V gene	clone size	J gene	CDR3 DNA	CDR3 protein
.	TRBV5-5	.	TRBJ1-5	TGTGCCAGCAGCTTGGGTCGGGCGGGTTTGCATAGCAATCAGCCCCAGCATTTT	CASSLGRAGLHSNQPQHF
TRBD1	TRBV11-2	.	TRBJ2-5	TGTGCCAGCAGCTCGGGACAGGGGTTGGCCCAGTACTTC	CASSSGQGLAQYF
TRBD2	TRBV7-8	.	TRBJ2-1	TGTGCCAGCAGTTGGACTAGCGGGAATGAGCAGTTCTTC	CASSWTSGNEQFF
.	TRBV3-1/TRBV3-2	.	TRBJ2-1	TGTGCCAGCAGCCAAGGACACAGGAATGAGCAGTTCTTC	CASSQGHRNEQFF
.	TRBV25-1	once	TRBJ1-1	TGTGCCAGCACCCCCCTGGCCCAGAACACTGAAGCTTTCTTT	CASTPLAQNTEAFF
.	TRBV7-9	.	TRBJ1-1	TGTGCCAGCAGCTTAAGGGCAGGAGGGTCGGGCACTGAAGCTTTCTTT	CASSLRAGGSGTEAFF
.	TRBV5-5	.	TRBJ1-1	TGTGCCAGCAGCTTGGTTGAGGTCACTGAAGCTTTCTTT	CASSLVEVTEAFF
TRBD1	TRBV19	once	TRBJ2-5	TGTGCCAGTAGTATAGCCCTGGGACAGGGAGAGACCCAGTACTTC	CASSIALGQGETQYF
TRBD1	TRBV4-2	.	TRBJ2-1	TGTGCCAGCAGCGGGACAGACGAAGCCTACAATGAGCAGTTCTTC	CASSGTDEAYNEQFF
.	TRBV15	.	TRBJ1-2	TGTGCCACCAGCAGAGTCCATTATGGCTACACCTTC	CATSRVHYGYTF
TRBD1	TRBV23-1	.	TRBJ1-2	TGCGCCAGCAGTCAATCAGGGATGCGGACAGGCAAGGATGGCTACACCTTC	CASSQSGMRTGKDGYTF
.	TRBV9	.	TRBJ2-5	TGTGCCAGCAGCCCGAGGGGAGGGGGGCAACAAGAGACCCAGTACTTC	CASSPRGGGQQETQYF
TRBD1	TRBV7-2	.	TRBJ1-2	TGTGCCAGCAGCTCACGGACAGGGGTTGGCTACACCTTC	CASSSRTGVGYTF
TRBD1	TRBV20-1	.	TRBJ1-1	TGCAGTGCCGACAGGGGGTCTGAAGCTTTCTTT	CSADRGSEAFF
TRBD1	TRBV24-1	.	TRBJ1-5	TGTGCCACCAGTCCCGGGACAGGGAGTTCCCAGCCCCAGCATTTT	CATSPGTGSSQPQHF
.	TRBV23-1	.	TRBJ2-7	TGCGCCAGGCCTTCCGAAGGGGACTACGAGCAGTACTTC	CARPSEGDYEQYF
TRBD2	TRBV10-2	once	TRBJ2-1	TGCGCCAGCAGTGATCCCGGGACTAAGAAGGACAATGAGCAGTTCTTC	CASSDPGTKKDNEQFF
.	TRBV6-5	.	TRBJ1-2	TGTGCCACCGATTCGCAGGGAAGAGGTGGCTACACCTTC	CATDSQGRGGYTF
TRBD1	TRBV6-5	.	TRBJ2-4	TGTGCCAGCAGCACCACAGGGGGGAAAAGCATTCAGTACTTC	CASSTTGGKSIQYF
.	TRBV18	few	TRBJ1-1	TGTGCCAGCTCACCGCAGGGTGGCACTGAAGCTTTCTTT	CASSPQGGTEAFF
TRBD1	TRBV6-6	.	TRBJ1-6	TGTGCCAGCAGTCTCAACACAGGGGTCAACTATAATTCACCCCTCCACTTT	CASSLNTGVNYNSPLHF
TRBD1	TRBV19	few	TRBJ2-3	TGTGCCAGTAGTAAGGACAGGGGGTTAGATACGCAGTATTTT	CASSKDRGLDTQYF
TRBD2	TRBV6-5	.	TRBJ2-1	TGTGCCAGCACCCCTAGCGGGGGGTCGTACAATGAGCAGTTCTTC	CASTPSGGSYNEQFF
TRBD1	TRBV6-2/TRBV6-3	.	TRBJ1-1	TGTGCCAGCAGTAACAGGGGCAACACTGAAGCTTTCTTT	CASSNRGNTEAFF
TRBD1	TRBV5-5	once	TRBJ1-4	TGTGCCAGCAGCTCAATAGGGGGCCTTGTAGAAAAACTGTTTTTT	CASSSIGGLVEKLFF
.	TRBV19	.	TRBJ1-2	TGTGCCAGTAGCCCGCTTGGGCAGGGGAAGGTTCGGACGTATAACTATGGCTACACCTTC	CASSPLGQGKVRTYNYGYTF
.	TRBV15	.	TRBJ2-5	TGTGCCACCAGCAGTCGGGTACACCAAGAGACCCAGTACTTC	CATSSRVHQETQYF
TRBD1	TRBV9	.	TRBJ1-1	TGTGCCAGCAGCTATACAACAGGGGCGGAGAACACTGAAGCTTTCTTT	CASSYTTGAENTEAFF
.	TRBV7-9	.	TRBJ1-1	TGTGCCAGCAGCCGCCAGGGGAACACTGAAGCTTTCTTT	CASSRQGNTEAFF
.	TRBV11-2	.	TRBJ1-6	TGTGCCAGCAGCTCAGGGGATCCCAAAAGCTCCTATAATTCACCCCTCCACTTT	CASSSGDPKSSYNSPLHF
TRBD2	TRBV4-1	.	TRBJ2-7	TGCGCCAGCAGCCAATTATTCCCGGCTAGCGGGAGGGAAATAACCTACGAGCAGTACTTC	CASSQLFPASGREITYEQYF
.	TRBV3-1/TRBV3-2	.	TRBJ1-5	TGTGCCAGCAGCCAAGCGAACGGGAATCAGCCCCAGCATTTT	CASSQANGNQPQHF